The text below deals with one T cell receptor beta chain. TCRdb keeps only in-frame clones here, not all; method: immunoSEQ multiplex PCR. The sample has about 250,000 clones; 87% are singletons. Cohort allocation depended upon clinical history that participants reported. This specimen belongs to a study of blood T cell repertoires in COVID-19. Across the study: In each case, the material was cDNA or gDNA derived from T cells, B-cell-depleted T cells, or PBMCs.

The CDR3 is 14 residues long. Trimming took off 5 bases at V and 5 bases at J, with 13 bases between the two ends. Germline V CDR1 and CDR2: MNHNY, SVGAGI (reference sequence). The V call is TRBV6-6, the J call TRBJ2-4; the D gene is possibly TRBD1 (5 bases). The TCR was taken from a woman aged 30 to 39 with acute COVID-19. Sequencing input: PBMCs or T cells enriched from blood (not recorded which). As DNA, the CDR3 is TGTGCCAGCAGTATTAGACAGTCCGAAAACATTCAGTACTTC. Translating it yields CASSIRQSENIQYF.